These 18 T cell receptor beta chains were sequenced from one sample in a study of response to subunit inactivated influenza vaccine. TCRdb ran MiXCR on the RT-PCR reads and lists one entry per CDR3 protein. The sample contains about 620,000 distinct CDR3 sequences, roughly 12% of which appear only once. Material: PBMCs from blood, obtained on the day of vaccination. The receptor source for this set is a man in his fifties who received an inactivated influenza vaccine.

This clonotype was counted at least ten times. V is TRBV12-3 or TRBV12-4 and J is TRBJ2-7; D might be TRBD2 (5 bases). CDR3 size: 16 residues. With 1 base removed from V and 5 bases from J, the gap between germline ends came to 18 bases. CDR3 amino acids: CASSLVLNQRANEQYF. CDR3 coding DNA: TGTGCCAGCAGTTTAGTCTTGAACCAGAGGGCCAACGAGCAGTACTTC.

This clonotype was observed a few times. The chain uses TRBV20-1 and TRBJ2-5; D possibly corresponds to TRBD2 (6 bases). Germline CDR1 and CDR2: DFQATT and SNEGSKA (reference sequence). V was shortened by 1 base and J by 5 bases, with 17 bases between the two germline ends. The CDR3 consists of 15 residues. The CDR3 loop is CSARASGQRGETQYF. The DNA of the CDR3 is TGCAGTGCTAGAGCGAGCGGACAACGGGGGGAGACCCAGTACTTC.

V and J are TRBV3-1 and TRBJ2-7; maybe TRBD2 (6 bases). The V end lost 4 bases, the J end lost 2 bases, and 18 bases lay between the germline ends. Germline V gene lookup returns CDR1 LGHDT and CDR2 YNNKEL (reference sequence). The CDR3 has 16 residues. The CDR3 DNA follows: TGTGCCAGCAGCCTAATCCTTAGCGGAACCGCCTACGAGCAGTACTTC. Its protein product is CASSLILSGTAYEQYF.

A few counts support this clonotype. The chain employs TRBV6-1 and TRBJ1-5; D is unclear. V was cut by 3 bases and J by 9 bases, with 9 bases left in between. This CDR3 contains 12 residues. CDR1 and CDR2 from the germline V gene are MNHNS and SASEGT. CDR3 in amino acids: CASSELGGPQHF. DNA of the CDR3: TGTGCCAGCAGTGAGTTAGGTGGGCCCCAGCATTTT.

The chain employs TRBV4-2 and TRBJ2-7; D might be TRBD2 (6 bases). The germline gives CDR1 LGHNA, CDR2 YNFKEQ. The CDR3 runs to 15 residues. V was cut by 1 base and J by 3 bases, with 13 bases left in between. The CDR3 sequence: CASSQGTGLYYEQYF. The CDR3 DNA is TGTGCCAGCAGCCAAGGGACGGGACTCTACTACGAGCAGTACTTC.

This clonotype was counted at least ten times. The chain is built from TRBV5-7 and TRBJ2-6; 13 bases are a match to TRBD2. TRBV5-7 belongs to the ORF category, with a function that is uncertain. This CDR3 region has 20 residues. J gave up 2 bases and V 1 base, and 9 bases lay outside the gene matches. CDR3 amino acids: CASSLSRTSGSRAGANVLTF. CDR3 sequence (DNA): TGTGCCAGCAGCTTGAGTAGGACTAGCGGGAGCAGAGCTGGGGCCAACGTCCTGACTTTC.

This clonotype appeared a few times. This sequence joins TRBV7-9 and TRBJ2-7; a weak D match, TRBD2 (6 bases). There are 13 residues in the CDR3. CDR1 and CDR2 (germline): SEHNR, FQNEAQ (reference sequence). The germline V and J ends were trimmed by 0 bases and 6 bases, with 9 bases remaining between them. CDR3 protein: CASSLAGGFEQYF. As DNA, the CDR3 is TGTGCCAGCAGCTTAGCGGGAGGTTTCGAGCAGTACTTC. The full variable domain, its missing parts supplied by reference TRBV7-9 and TRBJ2-7, is DTGVSQNPRHKITKRGQNVTFRCDPISEHNRLYWYRQTLGQGPEFLTYFQNEAQLEKSRLLSDRFSAERPKGSFSTLEIQRTEQGDSAMYLCASSLAGGFEQYFGPGTRLTVT.

CDR3 in amino acids: CASSLPAGNSYEQYF. The CDR3 DNA sequence: TGTGCCAGCAGCCTCCCGGCAGGGAACTCCTACGAGCAGTACTTC. The gene calls are TRBV11-2 and TRBJ2-7; a possible D gene is TRBD1 (5 bases). Per germline, CDR1 SGHAT and CDR2 FQNNGV. V was trimmed by 5 bases and J by 0 bases, leaving 14 bases between them. CDR3 length equals 15 residues.

This clonotype was seen a few times. The V call is TRBV12-3 or TRBV12-4, the J call TRBJ1-2; 8 bases are shared with TRBD1. CDR3 length: 12 residues. J was trimmed by 8 bases and V by 6 bases; bases with no gene match: 5. The CDR3 loop is CASSHRGEGYTF. In nucleotides, the CDR3 is TGTGCCAGCAGCCACAGGGGGGAGGGCTACACCTTC.

This clonotype was recorded at least ten times. For the CDR3, the DNA is TGTGCCAGCAGTTTAGGAGACAATCGGTACGAGCAGTACTTC. It specifies CASSLGDNRYEQYF. The genes are TRBV27 and TRBJ2-7; D gene uncertain. Germline V gene lookup returns CDR1 MNHEY and CDR2 SMNVEV (reference sequence). V dropped 2 bases and J dropped 4 bases, with 12 bases sitting between them. The CDR3 runs 14 residues.

This clonotype has just one count. Just one base apart from a much larger clone, this may be a read error. The chain links TRBV7-9 to TRBJ1-1, with 8 bases identical to TRBD1. Looked up from germline, CDR1 is SEHNR and CDR2 is FQNEAQ (reference sequence). CDR3 length: 14 amino acids. The CDR3, as DNA: TGTGCCAGCAGCTCCCGGACAGGGAAGACTGAAGCTCTCTTT. Translation gives CASSSRTGKTEALF.

The V gene is TRBV12-3 or TRBV12-4, the J gene TRBJ2-7, with a possible D match to TRBD2 (7 bases). CDR3 length: 11 amino acids. V lost 8 bases to trimming and J lost 6 bases, with 11 bases between them. CDR3 sequence: CASGGAVEQYF. The DNA for the CDR3 is TGTGCCAGCGGGGGGGCGGTCGAGCAGTACTTC.

CDR3 residues: CASSQIAGGTSYEQYF. CDR3 DNA: TGCGCCAGCAGCCAGATAGCGGGGGGGACCTCCTACGAGCAGTACTTC. V and J are TRBV4-1 and TRBJ2-7; 11 bases line up with TRBD2. Germline values: CDR1 MGHRA, CDR2 YSYEKL. This CDR3 comprises 16 residues. Unmatched junction bases numbered 4, after V lost 3 bases and J lost 0 bases.

This clonotype has ten or more counts. The chain joins TRBV5-1 to TRBJ2-1; 8 nucleotides align to TRBD2. V gave up 1 base and J gave up 3 bases; unmatched junction bases: 6. Germline V gene sequence: CDR1 SGHRS, CDR2 YFSETQ. CDR3 length: 16 residues. CDR3 loop: CASSLWSAGGYNEQFF. The CDR3 nucleotides read TGCGCCAGCAGCTTGTGGTCGGCGGGGGGCTACAATGAGCAGTTCTTC.

This clonotype was detected a few times. The CDR3 protein is CASSAGQGAGYTF. The CDR3 DNA sequence: TGTGCCAGCAGCGCCGGACAGGGGGCCGGCTACACCTTC. J is TRBJ1-2 and V is TRBV12-3 or TRBV12-4; 11 nucleotides align to TRBD1. V lost 6 bases to trimming and J lost 8 bases; unmatched junction nucleotides: 5. The CDR3 spans 13 residues.

This clonotype was seen ten or more times. This rearrangement joins TRBV6-5 to TRBJ2-1; no clear D gene. This CDR3 contains 11 residues. Trimming left V 5 bases short and J 10 bases short, with 9 bases between. CDR1 is MNHEY, CDR2 SVGAGI, per germline. CDR3 sequence (DNA): TGTGCCAGCAGTAACTGGGAAGAGCAGTTCTTC. This gives the protein CASSNWEEQFF.

This clonotype came up many times. This chain connects TRBV5-1 to TRBJ2-3, with D unresolved. The CDR3 is made up of 13 amino acids. CDR1 is SGHRS and CDR2 is YFSETQ in the germline V gene. The V and J ends lost 3 bases and 5 bases respectively, with 10 bases between them. CDR3 amino acids: CASSSQAGDTQYF. CDR3 coding DNA: TGCGCCAGCAGCTCCCAAGCAGGAGATACGCAGTATTTT.

V is TRBV11-2 and J is TRBJ2-7; TRBD2 matches at 12 bases. V gave up 1 base and J gave up 2 bases; unmatched junction bases: 15. Per the germline V gene, CDR1 is SGHAT and CDR2 is FQNNGV. The CDR3 extends over 20 amino acids. CDR3 sequence reads: CASSLVASSGGAGSTYEQYF. In nucleotides, the CDR3 is TGTGCCAGCAGCTTAGTGGCGTCTAGCGGGGGGGCTGGTTCAACCTACGAGCAGTACTTC.